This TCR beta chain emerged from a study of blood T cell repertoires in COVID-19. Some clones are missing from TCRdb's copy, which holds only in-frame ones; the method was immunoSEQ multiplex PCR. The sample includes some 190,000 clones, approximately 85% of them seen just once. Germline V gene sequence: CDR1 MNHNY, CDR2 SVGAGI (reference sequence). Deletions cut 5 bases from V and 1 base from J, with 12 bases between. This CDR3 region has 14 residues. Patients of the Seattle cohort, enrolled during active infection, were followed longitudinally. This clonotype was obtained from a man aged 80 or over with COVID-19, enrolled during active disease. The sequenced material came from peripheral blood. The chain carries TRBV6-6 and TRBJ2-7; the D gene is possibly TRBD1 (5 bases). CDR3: CASSHPTGSYEQYF. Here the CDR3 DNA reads TGTGCCAGCAGTCACCCCACAGGATCCTACGAGCAGTACTTC.